Below, one TCR beta chain is given with its context. This specimen comes from a study of T-cell reconstitution after alpha-beta-depleted transplantation in children. The TCRbeta library incorporated unique molecular identifiers. From the PCR reads, TCRdb called clonotypes with MiXCR, one entry per CDR3 protein. The profile shows approximately 640,000 distinct CDR3 sequences, roughly 17% of them singletons. Deletions cut 2 bases from V and 10 bases from J, with 12 bases between. The germline gives CDR1 SEHNR, CDR2 FQNEAQ (reference sequence). This CDR3 is 13 amino acids long. The source was PBMCs from the stem cell graft donor, collected from the stem cell graft. The TCR sequence derives from a human donor who donated a stem cell graft to a child with acute myeloid leukemia. The V call is TRBV7-9, the J call TRBJ2-1; D is perhaps TRBD2 (6 bases). CDR3 region: CASSLRGLPEQFF. CDR3 coding DNA: TGTGCCAGCAGCTTAAGGGGACTTCCGGAGCAGTTCTTC.